Listed here is a single T cell receptor beta chain. The germline V gene has CDR1 SGHDT and CDR2 YYEEEE. The CDR3 length is 15 residues. V lost 4 bases, J lost 1 base, and 5 bases stayed unmatched. MiXCR was run by TCRdb on the 5' RACE reads, yielding one entry per CDR3 protein. This sample has approximately 210,000 distinct CDR3 sequences; over 9.5% occur once, and the top ten carry around 2.9%. The data are from a study of T-cell memory formation after mild COVID-19. Sample: PBMCs or a T cell subset sorted from them (not recorded which). This chain joins TRBV5-6 and TRBJ2-3; 8 positions match TRBD2. The origin of this receptor is a man between 18 and 29 years old who had mild COVID-19 (a few samples of this study predate the infection). Cell type and time point are not known. DNA for the CDR3: TGTGCCAGCAGCCCGCGGGGGGACCGCACAGATACGCAGTATTTT. Protein sequence: CASSPRGDRTDTQYF.